The sequence of this TCR beta chain was determined in a study of T cells after posttransplantation cyclophosphamide (dated by TCRdb to the mid-2010s). Regarding the study in general: The study tracked T cell repertoire reconstitution by TRB sequencing after myeloablative bone marrow transplantation using posttransplantation cyclophosphamide as GVHD prophylaxis. Blood from every one of the 30 to 40 PTCy patients who had 1-year posttransplant specimens underwent TRB sequencing. Because TRA and TRB clonality correlated tightly in eight or nine samples, later TCR analyses were limited to TRB. Public TRB sequences were searched against a database of over 3,000 sequences associated with responses to pathogens, tumor antigens, self-antigens and alloantigens. Up to about 3 additional blood samples from 2 to 5.2 years after transplant were also TRB-sequenced in 3 patients, as was pretransplant blood from several patients. Samples from around 40 PTCy-treated patients and 15 to 20 related bone marrow donors of those patients were subjected to antigen receptor sequencing.

In the germline V gene (reference sequence), CDR1 corresponds to GTSNPN and CDR2 to SVGIG. The CDR3, from cysteine to phenylalanine, totals 12 residues. Only the CDR3 portion is preserved as DNA: 36 bases, with reading frame beginning at the first base. V is reduced by 5 bases and J by 8 bases, leaving a spacing of 13 bases between them. What the work shows at the level of the full study, not this receptor alone: Donor-recipient similarity was low at 1-2 months but rose over the first year, and later blood repertoires were often dominated by donor CD8+ memory clones. Across 45 to 50 patients, TRB clonality was highly associated with recipient CMV seropositivity and CMV reactivation, and PTCy diversity was similar to diversity in CNI/methotrexate controls. The TRB repertoires of T cells infiltrating skin or the GI tract showed only limited overlap with the TRB repertoires found in blood.

Details on this clone: Its cognate antigen has yet to be identified. One base away there is no much larger clone; base qualities are not given.

PTCy-treated patients were drawn from a prospective multi-institutional clinical trial. Mononuclear cells from peripheral blood and bone marrow were separated by Ficoll-Hypaque density centrifugation and then cryopreserved. Genomic DNA was the input for TRB sequencing, which was run either with the immunoSEQ assay at survey resolution or with the hsTCRB kit. On the study's bioinformatics: The immunoSEQ software was used for initial read processing, and the LymphoSeq R package was used for repertoire analyses. Clonality was computed as 1 minus normalized Shannon entropy, and a Gini coefficient was also calculated for each TRB dataset. To infer phenotypes in unsorted samples, TRB sequences from sorted subsets of the recipient or donor were mapped onto the unsorted samples of the same recipient. TCRdb carries this immuneACCESS record with in-frame sequences only. Its versions omit some clonotypes, under half of them owing to an unresolved V gene in the studies checked, with the rest unexplained. V, J and clone size reflect that table, while D and trimming were determined from the DNA. In all, the sample holds 25,000 or so clones, and 86% of those were seen once. In total, the top ten clones hold around 6.5% of the sample.

This chain joins TRBV30 to TRBJ2-1; TRBD1 might be the D gene, on 5 matching bases. Sequencing was done on a sample of PBMCs. The clonotype originates from a woman aged 55-70 years with a blood cancer, CMV-positive, and with a related stem cell donor. The bases are TGTGCCTGGGGGTACGGCAGGGATGAGCAGTTCTTC. This codes for CAWGYGRDEQFF.